The 23 T cell receptor beta chains presented below share a single source sample, sequenced in a study of shared clonotypes between healthy human individuals. Libraries were prepared by immunoSEQ multiplex PCR; TCRdb keeps only in-frame clonotypes and omits some of them. The sample consists of approximately 2,200,000 clones, roughly 91% of them appearing once. CD45RO-negative CD8 cells positively selected for CCR7 made up the naive population, which excluded terminally differentiated effector memory CD45RA+ cells. Specimen: naive CD8+ T cells from PBMCs. These TCRs come from a man between 18 and 35 years old in good health. Some clones in this sample may be carry-over from other donors' samples.

This clone was recorded only once. The rearrangement links TRBV7-9 to TRBJ2-7; the match to TRBD1 covers 7 bases. Trimming removed 5 bases from V and 3 bases from J; junction bases left unmatched: 7. The germline gives CDR1 SEHNR, CDR2 FQNEAQ (reference sequence). CDR3 length: 14 amino acids. CDR3 sequence (DNA): TGTGCCAGCAGCCAGATCGGGACAGTCTACGAGCAGTACTTC. Protein: CASSQIGTVYEQYF.

The chain combines TRBV4-1 with TRBJ2-7; 8 bases map to TRBD2. Trimming cost V 0 bases and J 1 base; bases outside gene matches: 8. CDR1 is MGHRA, CDR2 YSYEKL, per germline. The CDR3 runs to 17 residues. The CDR3 nucleotides read TGCGCCAGCAGCCAAGATATCCCGGGGGGGGGATCCTACGAGCAGTACTTC. This gives the protein CASSQDIPGGGSYEQYF.

This rearrangement joins TRBV6-5 to TRBJ2-7; D remains unclear. CDR3 length: 12 amino acids. Trimming took off 10 bases at V and 1 base at J, with 11 bases between the two ends. From germline, CDR1 is MNHEY and CDR2 SVGAGI. The CDR3 region is CATGDLSYEQYF. The CDR3 region has the DNA TGTGCCACCGGAGACCTATCCTACGAGCAGTACTTC.

The chain has TRBV27 and TRBJ1-5; TRBD1 matches at 9 bases. Germline V lookup: CDR1 MNHEY, CDR2 SMNVEV (reference sequence). V dropped 10 bases and J dropped 3; count of bases not matched to a gene: 7. This CDR3 spans 14 amino acids. The CDR3 loop reads CATRTGEDNQPQHF. CDR3 DNA sequence: TGTGCCACCCGGACAGGGGAGGACAATCAGCCCCAGCATTTT.

CDR3 bases: TGTGCCAGCAGCTCCCTTGACACAGGGGGGTCTGAAGCTTTCTTT. Translating it yields CASSSLDTGGSEAFF. This chain links TRBV13 with TRBJ1-1; the match to TRBD1 covers 8 bases. This CDR3 is built from 15 residues. The J segment lost 6 bases and the V segment lost 4 bases, leaving 10 bases of the junction unmatched. Germline CDR1 and CDR2: PRHDT and FYEKMQ (reference sequence).

The chain links TRBV29-1 to TRBJ1-2, with a weak D call TRBD1 (6 bases). The CDR3 loop spans 12 amino acids. Germline CDR1 and CDR2: SQVTM and ANQGSEA. Trimming cost V 5 bases and J 6 bases, with 13 bases left between them. CDR3 nucleotide sequence: TGCAGCGTTACAGGGATTCCGGATGGCTACACCTTC. This encodes CSVTGIPDGYTF.

The gene calls are TRBV25-1 and TRBJ2-1, with D possibly TRBD1 on 6 matching bases. V lost 6 bases to trimming and J lost 0 bases, with 15 bases between them. Germline V gives CDR1 MGHDK, CDR2 SYGVNS. This CDR3 is built from 16 residues. The CDR3 nucleotides are TGTGCCAGCAGCCCCAACAGGGTAAGCTCCTACAATGAGCAGTTCTTC. It is translated as CASSPNRVSSYNEQFF.

This chain connects TRBV7-8 to TRBJ2-5; 12 positions agree with TRBD1. The CDR3 covers 17 residues. CDR1 and CDR2 from the germline V gene are SGHVS and FQNEAQ. V gave up 6 bases and J gave up 5 bases; unmatched junction bases: 13. CDR3: CASSPGGGQGASETQYF. As DNA, the CDR3 is TGTGCCAGCAGTCCTGGCGGGGGACAGGGGGCGAGCGAGACCCAGTACTTC. The variable domain in full, completed from reference TRBV7-8 and TRBJ2-5, reads GAGVSQSPRYKVAKRGQDVALRCDPISGHVSLFWYQQALGQGPEFLTYFQNEAQLDKSGLPSDRFFAERPEGSVSTLKIQRTQQEDSAVYLCASSPGGGQGASETQYFGPGTRLLVL.

The genes are TRBV7-8 and TRBJ2-7; TRBD2 matches at 10 bases. The CDR3 covers 18 residues. Trimming removed 4 bases from V and 0 bases from J; junction bases left unmatched: 12. Per germline, CDR1 SGHVS and CDR2 FQNEAQ. The CDR3 nucleotides are TGTGCCAGCAGCTCCGGAACCGGGGGACTAGCGATCTCCTACGAGCAGTACTTC. It specifies CASSSGTGGLAISYEQYF. Looking up the rest from reference TRBV7-8 and TRBJ2-7 gives the full variable domain: GAGVSQSPRYKVAKRGQDVALRCDPISGHVSLFWYQQALGQGPEFLTYFQNEAQLDKSGLPSDRFFAERPEGSVSTLKIQRTQQEDSAVYLCASSSGTGGLAISYEQYFGPGTRLTVT.

The genes are TRBV2 and TRBJ2-5; 8 bases are shared with TRBD2. CDR3 length: 14 residues. Germline V gene sequence: CDR1 SNHLY, CDR2 FYNNEI. Losses at the gene ends were 7 bases for V and 0 bases for J; bases not matched to a gene: 4. DNA of the CDR3: TGTGCCAGCATTAGCGGGATTGACCAAGAGACCCAGTACTTC. It specifies CASISGIDQETQYF.

This clone was recorded once. The chain couples TRBV27 to TRBJ2-7; 9 nucleotides align to TRBD2. CDR1 and CDR2 from the germline V gene are MNHEY and SMNVEV (reference sequence). V shed 3 bases and J 4 bases; nucleotides not matched to a gene: 4. The CDR3 length is 14 residues. The DNA of the CDR3 is TGTGCCAGCAGTTTTTCTACTAGCGGGTACGAGCAGTACTTC. This gives the protein CASSFSTSGYEQYF.

CDR3 loop: CASTPSGGVPYEQYF. The CDR3 bases are TGTGCCAGCACCCCCTCAGGGGGCGTACCCTACGAGCAGTACTTC. This chain connects TRBV28 to TRBJ2-7; 8 positions agree with TRBD1. J gave up 2 bases and V 7 bases, and 10 bases lay outside the gene matches. Germline lookup yields CDR1 MDHEN and CDR2 SYDVKM. This CDR3 comprises 15 residues.

This chain links TRBV25-1 with TRBJ2-5; D remains ambiguous. The assigned J gene may be wrong: the sequence end matches TRBJ2-7 better. The germline CDR1 and CDR2 sequences are MGHDK and SYGVNS. The CDR3 covers 13 residues. Written as DNA, the CDR3 is TGTGCCAGCAGTGAACCTCCTTCCTACGAGCAGTACTTC. It specifies CASSEPPSYEQYF.

This clone came up a few times. The chain carries TRBV6-5 and TRBJ1-5; D is unclear. Germline values: CDR1 MNHEY, CDR2 SVGAGI. V was shortened by 8 bases and J by 3 bases, with 14 bases between the two germline ends. This CDR3 has 14 amino acids. The CDR3 is CASGDSDDNQPQHF. In nucleotides, the CDR3 is TGTGCCAGCGGAGATTCGGATGACAATCAGCCCCAGCATTTT.

The genes are TRBV5-1 and TRBJ1-1; TRBD1 matches 9 bases. This CDR3 has 14 residues. Trimming removed 7 bases from V and 1 base from J; junction bases left unmatched: 5. From germline, CDR1 is SGHRS and CDR2 YFSETQ. As DNA, the CDR3 is TGCGCCAGCGGGACGGACAGGGGGAACACTGAAGCTTTCTTT. Translated: CASGTDRGNTEAFF.

The chain's CDR3 is CASSDAAKGGVDYGYTF. CDR3 coding DNA: TGTGCCAGCAGCGACGCCGCCAAGGGAGGGGTGGACTATGGCTACACCTTC. The rearrangement links TRBV7-6 to TRBJ1-2; tentative D call: TRBD1 (5 bases). The germline V gene encodes CDR1 SGHVS and CDR2 FNYEAQ. This CDR3 comprises 17 residues. The V end lost 5 bases, the J end lost 3 bases, and 22 bases lay between the germline ends.

The chain joins TRBV28 to TRBJ2-3; 10 bases are a match to TRBD1. Looked up from germline, CDR1 is MDHEN and CDR2 is SYDVKM. V gave up 2 bases and J gave up 2 bases; unmatched junction bases: 7. There are 17 residues in the CDR3. Here the CDR3 reads CASSLIRGQGSTDTQYF. The CDR3 nucleotides are TGTGCCAGCAGTTTAATCAGGGGACAGGGGTCCACAGATACGCAGTATTTT.

The chain's CDR3 is CASSQGTGFNTGELFF. In nucleotides, the CDR3 is TGCGCCAGCAGCCAAGGGACAGGGTTCAACACCGGGGAGCTGTTTTTT. The V gene is TRBV4-1, the J gene TRBJ2-2, with 8 bases that match TRBD1. The CDR3 runs 16 residues. Germline CDR1 MGHRA, CDR2 YSYEKL. Losses at the gene ends were 1 base for V and 2 bases for J; bases not matched to a gene: 3.

The chain carries TRBV29-1 and TRBJ2-5; 7 nucleotides line up with TRBD2. The J call may be faulty, since TRBJ2-7 better matches the DNA end. Germline values: CDR1 SQVTM, CDR2 ANQGSEA. The CDR3 spans 12 residues. CDR3: CSGGTILDEQYF. The CDR3 region has the DNA TGCAGCGGCGGGACTATCCTCGACGAGCAGTACTTC.

This clone was seen only a few times. CDR3 loop: CASKNRGNNQPQHF. In DNA, the CDR3 is TGTGCCAGCAAGAACAGGGGGAACAATCAGCCCCAGCATTTT. The chain combines TRBV6-1 with TRBJ1-5, with TRBD1 matching 8 bases. Germline loops: CDR1 MNHNS, CDR2 SASEGT. This CDR3 has 14 residues. The junction had 5 bases not matched to a gene; V was cut back by 7 bases and J by 3 bases.

Turning to this clone: This sample also contains other DNA sequences that code for the same CDR3. The rearrangement uses TRBV19 and TRBJ2-1; D unclear. The V gene's germline CDR1 is LNHDA and CDR2 SQIVND (reference sequence). Trimming took 6 bases from V and 4 from J, leaving 7 bases between them. CDR3 length: 12 residues. This CDR3 reads CASSVGYNEQFF. The CDR3 nucleotides read TGTGCCAGTAGCGTGGGGTACAATGAGCAGTTCTTC.

The rearrangement uses TRBV28 and TRBJ1-5; D is uncertain. The length of the CDR3 is 16 residues. Germline CDR1 is MDHEN and CDR2 is SYDVKM. Trimming took 5 bases from V and 5 from J, leaving 19 bases between them. The CDR3 coding sequence is TGTGCCAGCAGTCCGGGTGAAGTAGGGTTTTATCAGCCCCAGCATTTT. Amino acids: CASSPGEVGFYQPQHF.

V usage is TRBV7-9 and J usage is TRBJ2-5; 14 bases are shared with TRBD2. Trimming removed 3 bases from V and 5 bases from J; junction bases left unmatched: 5. Germline assignment: CDR1 SEHNR and CDR2 FQNEAQ (reference sequence). The CDR3 is 16 amino acids. In DNA form, the CDR3 reads TGTGCCAGCAGCTTGACTAGCGGGAGGGCCGGGGAGACCCAGTACTTC. It is translated as CASSLTSGRAGETQYF.